This T cell receptor beta chain came from a study of cytomegalovirus exposure and HLA in healthy donors. 60 Vbeta and 13 Jbeta primers were used in PCR. Libraries were prepared by immunoSEQ multiplex PCR; TCRdb keeps only in-frame clonotypes and omits some of them. The sample has 150,000 to 200,000 clones, about 80% seen once. Germline V gene sequence: CDR1 LGHNT, CDR2 FRNRAP. There are 15 residues in the CDR3. V was clipped by 6 bases and J by 0 bases, with 12 bases between them. The chain carries TRBV12-5 and TRBJ1-3; D unresolved. The sequence derives from a man aged 60 to 69 in good health and CMV-seronegative. Sequencing was done on a sample of PBMCs. The CDR3 DNA follows: TGTGCTAGTGGACCCGGACTGAGCTCTGGAAACACCATATATTTT. As protein: CASGPGLSSGNTIYF.